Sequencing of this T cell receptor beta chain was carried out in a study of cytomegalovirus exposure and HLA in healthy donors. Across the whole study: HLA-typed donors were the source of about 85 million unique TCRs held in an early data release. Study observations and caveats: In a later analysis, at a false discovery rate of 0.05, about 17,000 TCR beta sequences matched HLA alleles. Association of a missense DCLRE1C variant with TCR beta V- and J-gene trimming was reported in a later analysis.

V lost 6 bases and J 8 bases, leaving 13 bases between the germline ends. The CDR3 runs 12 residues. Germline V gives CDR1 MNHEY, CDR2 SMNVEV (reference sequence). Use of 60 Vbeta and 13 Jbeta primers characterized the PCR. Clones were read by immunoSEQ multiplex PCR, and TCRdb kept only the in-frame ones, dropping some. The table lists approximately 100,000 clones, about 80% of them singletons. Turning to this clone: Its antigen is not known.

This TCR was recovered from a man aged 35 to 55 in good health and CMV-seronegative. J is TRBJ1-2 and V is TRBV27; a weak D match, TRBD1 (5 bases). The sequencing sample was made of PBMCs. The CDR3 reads CASSYGAGGYTF. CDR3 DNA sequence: TGTGCCAGCAGCTACGGGGCGGGAGGCTACACCTTC.